Presented here are 2 T cell receptor beta chains from one specimen sequenced in a study of PD-L1 blockade in urothelial cancer. Time point indicated: peripheral blood 6 weeks after treatment start. Produced via immunoSEQ multiplex PCR; TCRdb's table is partial and in-frame only. Altogether tens of thousands of clones are present, 86% being singletons, with the ten largest covering 8.5% to 12%. The material sequenced was PBMCs, taken around atezolizumab (anti-PD-L1) treatment. The origin of the receptors is a man aged 55-75 years with urothelial cancer.

The chain has TRBV7-8 and TRBJ1-5, with D perhaps TRBD1 (5 bases). Germline V gene data show CDR1 as SGHVS and CDR2 as FQNEAQ. The CDR3 totals 16 residues. V was cut by 2 bases and J by 0 bases, with 11 bases left in between. In nucleotides, the CDR3 is TGTGCCAGCAGCTTATCCAGGACAATTAGCAATCAGCCCCAGCATTTT. This sequence encodes CASSLSRTISNQPQHF.

V gene TRBV28 combines with J gene TRBJ2-2; TRBD2 is a possible D gene (5 bases). V lost 5 bases and J lost 4, with 17 bases in between. The germline gives CDR1 MDHEN, CDR2 SYDVKM. The CDR3 has 16 amino acids. The CDR3 coding sequence is TGTGCCAGCAGTCTTAGTGGGGAGAGTAGCACCGGGGAGCTGTTTTTT. Translated: CASSLSGESSTGELFF.